The 24 T cell receptor beta chains listed next were all sequenced from one sample in a study of blood T cells in healthy people across ages. A second PCR, run for about 7 to 11 cycles, used a sample-barcoded 5' primer plus a J-beta primer mix. TCRdb reanalysed the 5' RACE reads using MiXCR and keeps one entry per CDR3 protein. The table shows under 950,000 distinct CDR3 sequences, with 22% occurring only once. What was sequenced was blood. These receptor sequences come from a man in his 70s in good health.

This clonotype was counted only a few times. V is TRBV12-3 or TRBV12-4 and J is TRBJ2-4; tentative D call: TRBD1 (6 bases). V was pared by 2 bases and J by 6 bases, with 11 bases between. This CDR3 contains 14 residues. This chain's CDR3 is CASSLPQGSNIQYF. The CDR3 DNA is TGTGCCAGCAGTTTACCACAGGGTTCAAACATTCAGTACTTC.

This clonotype was seen a handful of times. V usage is TRBV20-1 and J usage is TRBJ2-3; 10 bases match TRBD2. V was clipped by 2 bases and J by 3 bases; unmatched bases: 5. The germline gives CDR1 DFQATT, CDR2 SNEGSKA (reference sequence). The CDR3 loop spans 15 amino acids. The CDR3 nucleotides are TGCAGTGCTAGACCCTCACTAGCGGGAACAGATACGCAGTATTTT. Residues: CSARPSLAGTDTQYF.

The genes are TRBV3-1 and TRBJ2-5; D is unclear. Trimming removed 3 bases from V and 5 bases from J, with 10 bases in between. The germline V gene encodes CDR1 LGHDT and CDR2 YNNKEL (reference sequence). The CDR3 is 13 residues long. The CDR3 bases are TGTGCCAGCAGCCAGGGTTATAGGGAGACCCAGTACTTC. Translated: CASSQGYRETQYF.

The rearrangement uses TRBV9 and TRBJ1-1; 7 nucleotides align to TRBD1. Germline CDR1 is SGDLS and CDR2 is YYNGEE. This CDR3 contains 14 residues. J lost 6 bases, V lost 2 bases, and 7 bases had no gene match. CDR3 in amino acids: CASSVQTQGAEAFF. The CDR3 DNA reads TGTGCCAGCAGCGTCCAGACCCAGGGGGCTGAAGCTTTCTTT.

The J gene is TRBJ1-1, the V gene TRBV18, with 8 bases fitting TRBD1. CDR3 length: 16 amino acids. V lost 3 bases to trimming and J lost 0 bases; unmatched junction nucleotides: 6. From germline, CDR1 is KGHSH and CDR2 LQKENI. The CDR3, as DNA: TGTGCCAGCTCACCTCGGACAGGGTTCATGAACACTGAAGCTTTCTTT. This gives the protein CASSPRTGFMNTEAFF. Using reference TRBV18 and TRBJ1-1 for the parts outside the CDR3, the full variable domain is NAGVMQNPRHLVRRRGQEARLRCSPMKGHSHVYWYRQLPEEGLKFMVYLQKENIIDESGMPKERFSAEFPKEGPSILRIQQVVRGDSAAYFCASSPRTGFMNTEAFFGQGTRLTVV.

The rearrangement links TRBV4-2 to TRBJ1-1; no firm D call. The V and J ends lost 3 bases and 1 base respectively, with 9 bases between them. The CDR3 is 14 amino acids. Per germline, CDR1 LGHNA and CDR2 YNFKEQ. The CDR3 loop reads CASSQSTTNTEAFF. The CDR3, as DNA: TGTGCCAGCAGCCAGAGCACGACGAACACTGAAGCTTTCTTT.

The sample holds a few counts of this clonotype. The chain employs TRBV4-1 and TRBJ2-5; D unclear. V was trimmed by 0 bases and J by 5 bases, leaving 10 bases between them. This CDR3 has 14 residues. CDR1 and CDR2 (germline): MGHRA, YSYEKL. The CDR3 DNA reads TGCGCCAGCAGCCAAGATTGGGCGGCGGAGACCCAGTACTTC. Its translation is CASSQDWAAETQYF.

This clonotype was observed a handful of times. The chain employs TRBV4-2 and TRBJ1-1; 8 bases are shared with TRBD1. The CDR3 is 15 amino acids. Germline trimming cut 0 bases from V and 6 bases from J; bases unmatched to any gene: 6. Germline values: CDR1 LGHNA, CDR2 YNFKEQ. Here the CDR3 DNA reads TGTGCCAGCAGCCAAGAGAGGAACAGGGGGGCTGAAGCTTTCTTT. Its protein is CASSQERNRGAEAFF.

This clonotype was seen only a few times. A much more abundant neighbour one base away suggests this may be a read error. Because the CDR3's place on the DNA is in doubt, the DNA is left out and the CDR3 is given as listed by TCRdb. The chain couples TRBV29-1 to TRBJ1-2. Germline CDR1 and CDR2: SQVTM and ANQGSEA. The CDR3 length equals 11 residues, ends included. CDR3 loop: CSVATNYGCTF.

This clonotype was seen a few times. This rearrangement joins TRBV19 to TRBJ2-5; TRBD2 matches 13 bases. TRBJ2-1 explains the end of the DNA better; the J call may be wrong. This CDR3 contains 16 residues. In germline, CDR1 is LNHDA, CDR2 SQIVND (reference sequence). The CDR3 region is CASSQTSGRVYNEQFF. CDR3 sequence (DNA): TGTGCCAGTAGTCAAACTAGCGGGAGGGTATACAATGAGCAGTTCTTC.

As DNA, the CDR3 is TGTGCCAGCAGTTTCTCCGACAGGGGTCTAGCCAAAAACATTCAGTACTTC. It is translated as CASSFSDRGLAKNIQYF. The chain carries TRBV28 and TRBJ2-4; 8 bases are shared with TRBD1. This CDR3 has 17 amino acids. Per the germline V gene, CDR1 is MDHEN and CDR2 is SYDVKM. The junction had 7 bases not matched to a gene; V was cut back by 3 bases and J by 0 bases.

The rearrangement joins TRBV20-1 to TRBJ1-2; D remains ambiguous. Germline lookup yields CDR1 DFQATT and CDR2 SNEGSKA (reference sequence). The CDR3 extends over 12 amino acids. The V end lost 3 bases, the J end lost 4 bases, and 9 bases lay between the germline ends. The chain's CDR3 is CSAREQSYGYTF. The DNA for the CDR3 is TGCAGTGCTAGGGAACAGAGCTATGGCTACACCTTC.

The rearrangement links TRBV30 to TRBJ1-5; D may be TRBD1 (5 bases). CDR1 is GTSNPN and CDR2 is SVGIG in the germline V gene (reference sequence). The CDR3 sequence is 13 residues long. V lost 2 bases and J lost 8, with 13 bases in between. The CDR3 coding sequence is TGTGCCTGGAGTCTCACAGGCAAGGAGCCCCAGCATTTT. It specifies CAWSLTGKEPQHF.

This clonotype appeared a few times. Germline and junction disagree at one end, which may indicate a read error. This sequence joins TRBV18 and TRBJ1-1, with no clear D. Germline assignment: CDR1 KGHSH and CDR2 LQKENI. CDR3 length: 11 amino acids. The CDR3 DNA reads as TGTGCCAGCTCGAACGCGTTCCCCGCTTCCTTT. Protein sequence: CASSNAFPASF.

The chain is built from TRBV29-1 and TRBJ2-1, with D maybe TRBD2 (6 bases). CDR1 SQVTM and CDR2 ANQGSEA come from the germline V gene. The length of the CDR3 is 13 residues. Trimming took off 7 bases at V and 7 bases at J, with 17 bases between the two ends. The DNA of the CDR3 is TGCAGCGCTTCTTGGGGGGAAAGGAATGAGCAGTTCTTC. Translation: CSASWGERNEQFF.

V gene TRBV18 combines with J gene TRBJ1-1, with D possibly being TRBD1 (6 bases). Trimming cost V 4 bases and J 2 bases, with 14 bases left between them. Germline V gives CDR1 KGHSH, CDR2 LQKENI. This CDR3 contains 15 residues. The CDR3, as DNA: TGTGCCAGCTCACTCAGACAGGACCTTAACACTGAAGCTTTCTTT. Protein product: CASSLRQDLNTEAFF.

This chain links TRBV5-1 with TRBJ1-4; 9 bases are shared with TRBD1. The V gene's germline CDR1 is SGHRS and CDR2 YFSETQ. The V segment lost 0 bases and the J segment 7 bases; nucleotides outside the gene matches: 4. This CDR3 has 15 amino acids. CDR3 sequence: CASSLAQGAREKLFF. CDR3 coding DNA: TGCGCCAGCAGCTTGGCACAGGGGGCGCGTGAAAAACTGTTTTTT.

Ten or more counts support this clonotype. The J gene is TRBJ1-2, the V gene TRBV3-1; 7 bases align to TRBD1. The junction had 6 bases not matched to a gene; V was cut back by 4 bases and J by 4 bases. In germline, CDR1 is LGHDT, CDR2 YNNKEL (reference sequence). This CDR3 has 14 amino acids. CDR3 residues: CASSPRQGSYGYTF. The CDR3 DNA reads as TGTGCCAGCAGCCCCCGACAGGGTTCCTATGGCTACACCTTC.

The rearrangement uses TRBV12-3 or TRBV12-4 and TRBJ1-5, with D maybe TRBD1 (6 bases). The ends were cut back, 5 bases at V and 7 bases at J, with 18 bases in the middle. This CDR3 has 15 residues. CDR3 nucleotide sequence: TGTGCCAGCAGTCCAGATGTTACAGGGATACAGCCCCAGCATTTT. Amino acid sequence: CASSPDVTGIQPQHF.

Only a few counts were recorded for this clonotype. This rearrangement joins TRBV6-5 to TRBJ1-1; 11 bases map to TRBD1. Germline values: CDR1 MNHEY, CDR2 SVGAGI. The CDR3 spans 14 residues. After removal of 6 bases from V and 5 bases from J, the junction contained 5 bases not matched to a gene. In DNA, the CDR3 is TGTGCCAGCAGACCGGACAGGGGGCGGACTGAAGCTTTCTTT. This codes for CASRPDRGRTEAFF.

This clonotype was observed a few times. V gene TRBV12-3 or TRBV12-4 combines with J gene TRBJ1-2; D remains ambiguous. The CDR3 extends over 13 amino acids. V lost 5 bases to trimming and J lost 8 bases, with 15 bases between them. The CDR3, as DNA: TGTGCCAGCAGTCCGGGCCTCCCTTTAGGCTACACCTTC. Residues: CASSPGLPLGYTF.

This clonotype was detected only a few times. The rearrangement links TRBV7-2 to TRBJ1-1, with D unclear. Germline V gene sequence: CDR1 SGHTA, CDR2 FQGNSA. The V gene lost 6 bases and the J gene lost 1 base, with 12 bases spanning the gap. This CDR3 is built from 14 residues. CDR3 protein: CASRIGETNTEAFF. The CDR3 nucleotides are TGTGCCAGCAGGATCGGCGAGACGAACACTGAAGCTTTCTTT.

This clonotype was seen more than once but under ten times. The V call is TRBV5-1, the J call TRBJ2-1; 10 bases fit TRBD2. The V and J ends lost 2 bases and 15 bases, in that order; junction bases with no gene match: 14. Germline V gene lookup returns CDR1 SGHRS and CDR2 YFSETQ. There are 15 residues in the CDR3. The CDR3 sequence is CASSFGGLAGVGPFF. The CDR3 DNA reads TGCGCCAGCAGCTTTGGGGGCCTAGCGGGAGTTGGTCCGTTCTTC.

The V gene is TRBV7-9, the J gene TRBJ1-4, with D uncertain. CDR3 length equals 16 residues. Germline V CDR1 and CDR2: SEHNR, FQNEAQ (reference sequence). Trimming took 3 bases from V and 5 from J, leaving 16 bases between them. The CDR3 loop reads CASSFDDTRENEKLFF. CDR3 bases: TGTGCCAGCAGCTTTGATGACACCCGCGAGAATGAAAAACTGTTTTTT.